The clone carrying this TCR beta chain was seen just once. Its antigen is undetermined. Produced via immunoSEQ multiplex PCR; TCRdb's table is partial and in-frame only. The profile shows more than 75,000 clones, 80% to 95% of them singletons. This entry is derived from a study of siplizumab effects on memory and regulatory T cells. Study-wide points: Under siplizumab, an average approximately 71% of mappable alloreactive CD4+ clones were Treg-derived, compared with 25% to 30% in controls.

J lost 3 bases, V lost 1 base, and 8 bases had no gene match. The CDR3 contains 18 residues. Germline-derived CDR1 and CDR2 are SGHDN and FVKESK. The gene calls are TRBV14 and TRBJ2-3, with TRBD2 matching over 12 bases. Specimen: CD8+ T cells sorted from blood. The clonotype was recovered from a human donor in good health. For the CDR3, the DNA is TGTGCCAGCAGCCAAGGCGGTTCTAGCGGGAGGGGGACAGATACGCAGTATTTT. Amino acids: CASSQGGSSGRGTDTQYF.